The rows below give T cell receptor beta chains drawn from one sample of a study of Ad26.COV2.S vaccination and SARS-CoV-2 variants. Libraries were prepared by immunoSEQ multiplex PCR; TCRdb keeps only in-frame clonotypes and omits some of them. The table has fewer than 500,000 clones, 80% to 95% seen once. Specimen: peripheral blood, collected in a trial of Ad26.COV2.S vaccine versus placebo. These receptor sequences come from a person aged 18 to 65 who received the Ad26.COV2.S COVID-19 vaccine or a placebo. Both conserved end residues are part of each CDR3. A D gene is named only where the DNA matches it firmly. Size is omitted from some rows. Given values are once, few, many or a class for expanded clones.

TRBD2,.,TRBV24-1,TRBJ2-1,CATSDPRTSGRRNEQFF,TGTGCCACCAGTGATCCCCGGACTAGCGGGAGGAGAAATGAGCAGTTCTTC
.,.,TRBV27,TRBJ2-3,CASSLFPRGGSDTQYF,TGTGCCAGCAGTTTATTTCCCAGGGGAGGCTCAGATACGCAGTATTTT
TRBD2,.,TRBV7-9,TRBJ2-7,CASSFLHRTSGSYEQYF,TGTGCCAGCAGCTTTTTACACCGGACTAGCGGCTCCTACGAGCAGTACTTC
TRBD2,once,TRBV27,TRBJ2-3,CASSFQTPGLAGGGSTDTQYF,TGTGCCAGCAGCTTCCAAACTCCGGGACTAGCGGGAGGCGGGAGCACAGATACGCAGTATTTT
.,.,TRBV24-1,TRBJ2-7,CATSGGVHKGVYEQYF,TGTGCCACCAGTGGGGGCGTCCACAAGGGGGTCTACGAGCAGTACTTC
.,.,TRBV12-3/TRBV12-4,TRBJ1-1,CASSWADYTEAFF,TGTGCCAGCAGTTGGGCAGACTACACTGAAGCTTTCTTT
.,.,TRBV19,TRBJ1-5,CASSIEITLSNQPQHF,TGTGCCAGTAGTATAGAGATAACACTAAGCAATCAGCCCCAGCATTTT
TRBD2,.,TRBV19,TRBJ2-1,CASNLAGRGNEQFF,TGTGCCAGTAATCTAGCGGGACGAGGTAATGAGCAGTTCTTC
TRBD2,.,TRBV4-3,TRBJ2-1,CTSSQALAGYNEQFF,TGCACCAGCAGCCAAGCGTTAGCGGGGTACAATGAGCAGTTCTTC
.,.,TRBV14,TRBJ2-5,CASSQVVNRVAGETQYF,TGTGCCAGCAGCCAAGTGGTTAATCGGGTAGCTGGGGAGACCCAGTACTTC
TRBD1,.,TRBV7-9,TRBJ2-7,CASSSETGGFPYEQYF,TGTGCCAGCAGCTCCGAGACAGGGGGCTTTCCCTACGAGCAGTACTTC